This T cell receptor (beta chain) was captured by sequencing in a study of shared clonotypes between healthy human individuals. The study ran the assay at deep level. Each subset's genomic DNA was shared equally among a number of immunoSEQ plates. The protocol was immunoSEQ multiplex PCR, while the TCRdb copy is restricted to in-frame clones and leaves out a portion. This sample yields more than 400,000 clones, of which around 73% are seen a single time; about 12% belongs to the top ten. The donors were all Caucasian adults (living in Nashville, Tennessee). Concerning this clone: What it binds is not known.

Study-wide points: Donors were few, which limited the genetic and exposure-history diversity represented.

The CDR3 totals 14 residues. V was trimmed by 10 bases and J by 8 bases, leaving 21 bases between them. The germline V gene has CDR1 MNHEY and CDR2 SMNVEV (reference sequence). The TCR comes from a woman aged 40 to 55 in good health. Some clones in this sample may be carry-over from other donors' samples. The sample taken for sequencing was PBMCs. This sequence joins TRBV27 and TRBJ2-1; TRBD2 is a possible D gene (7 bases). The CDR3 is CATGAGASQYEQFF. In nucleotides, the CDR3 is TGTGCCACAGGGGCGGGGGCATCCCAATATGAGCAGTTCTTC.